A selection of T cell receptor beta chains follows, all from one sample in a study of T and B cells in COVID-19 patients. TCRdb ran MiXCR on the multiplex PCR reads and lists one entry per CDR3 protein. The repertoire has about 4,100 distinct CDR3 sequences, roughly 24% of them found once; the top ten carry 20% to 25%. Sequenced: blood. These receptors were collected from a human donor with active COVID-19. Each CDR3 is given with its conserved first and last residue. Each record gives: V gene, J gene, CDR3 protein.

TRBV4-3,TRBJ2-7,CAGSQEAGGPSYEQYF
TRBV5-4,TRBJ1-1,CASSLGGWRNTEAFF
TRBV19,TRBJ1-4,CASSSGGGPNEKLFF
TRBV27,TRBJ2-7,CASSRGMKNEQYF
TRBV15,TRBJ1-6,CATSRDRQYNSPLHF
TRBV27,TRBJ2-2,CASSTTGPGELFF
TRBV27,TRBJ2-7,CASSLGRRADYEQYF
TRBV12-3/TRBV12-4,TRBJ2-1,CASSFRGNEQFF
TRBV15,TRBJ1-6,CATSRGGQGASPLHF
TRBV12-3/TRBV12-4,TRBJ1-5,CASSLATGTNQPQHF